This TCR beta chain was found in a study of shared clonotypes between healthy human individuals. Study findings and constraints: Sampling covered nothing but blood. Tissue TCR repertoires likely differ from those found in blood.

Terminally differentiated effector memory CD45RA+ cells were left out of the naive CD8 fraction, which was CD45RO-negative and positively selected for CCR7. Healthy adults negative for HIV, lacking recent acute infections or vaccinations, served as donors. Adults of Caucasian background living in Nashville, Tennessee made up all donors. Several immunoSEQ 96-well plates shared each subset's DNA, each plate a replicate. The protocol was immunoSEQ multiplex PCR, while the TCRdb copy is restricted to in-frame clones and leaves out a portion. The data contain approximately 810,000 clones, around 93% of them seen just once; the ten biggest clones take up less than 25%. Comment on this clone: Its antigen is as yet unknown.

This receptor was obtained from a man aged 25-40 years in good health. What was sequenced was naive CD8+ T cells sorted from blood.

CDR3 sequence: CASSVDGESTEAFF. CDR3 nucleotides: TGTGCCAGCAGTGTTGACGGGGAGTCCACTGAAGCTTTCTTT. The chain recombines TRBV6-1 with TRBJ1-1; D remains unclear. This CDR3 region has 14 residues. The germline CDR1 and CDR2 sequences are MNHNS and SASEGT. Deletions cut 4 bases from V and 4 bases from J, with 13 bases between.